These 19 T cell receptor beta chains originate from one sample sequenced in a study of cytomegalovirus exposure and HLA in healthy donors. Clones were sequenced by immunoSEQ multiplex PCR, and TCRdb holds only the in-frame ones, with some missing. The data hold about 120,000 clones, with roughly 95% observed a single time. Sequenced input: PBMCs. These receptors all stem from a man between 18 and 35 years old in good health and CMV-seronegative.

CDR3 sequence (DNA): TGTGCCAGCAGCTTGATCTCCGGGCACCCAGGGGGAGAGACCCAGTACTTC. This translates into CASSLISGHPGGETQYF. The J gene is TRBJ2-5, the V gene TRBV7-9, with 7 bases identical to TRBD1. The CDR3 length is 17 residues. Unmatched junction bases numbered 14, after V lost 3 bases and J lost 4 bases. The germline gives CDR1 SEHNR, CDR2 FQNEAQ (reference sequence).

The rearrangement links TRBV6-5 to TRBJ1-5, with 9 bases fitting TRBD1. Germline V CDR1 and CDR2: MNHEY, SVGAGI. V shed 4 bases and J 4 bases; nucleotides not matched to a gene: 8. The CDR3 spans 16 residues. CDR3 in DNA: TGTGCCAGCAGTTCAAATCCCGGGACAGGGAATCAGCCCCAGCATTTT. This encodes CASSSNPGTGNQPQHF.

The J gene is TRBJ2-2, the V gene TRBV9, with no clear D. The germline V gene encodes CDR1 SGDLS and CDR2 YYNGEE. The CDR3 extends over 15 amino acids. Trimming removed 1 base at V and 1 base at J, with 8 bases between. In DNA, the CDR3 is TGTGCCAGCAGCGTACAAGCCGGGAACACCGGGGAGCTGTTTTTT. It yields the protein CASSVQAGNTGELFF.

This clone was observed once. The genes are TRBV15 and TRBJ2-1; 12 nucleotides align to TRBD2. Germline V CDR1 and CDR2: LNHNV, YYDKDF (reference sequence). J gave up 9 bases and V 1 base, and 4 bases lay outside the gene matches. The length of the CDR3 is 15 residues. CDR3 nucleotides: TGTGCCACCAGCAGAGTAGGACTAGCGGGAAGTGAGCAGTTCTTC. As protein: CATSRVGLAGSEQFF.

The J gene is TRBJ2-7, the V gene TRBV27, with TRBD1 matching 9 bases. Trimming at V came to 2 bases and at J to 6 bases, leaving 8 bases not matched to a gene. The CDR3 runs to 15 residues. From germline, CDR1 is MNHEY and CDR2 SMNVEV (reference sequence). The CDR3 DNA reads as TGTGCCAGCAGTTTAGTCGGGACAGGGAACGGCGAGCAGTACTTC. As protein: CASSLVGTGNGEQYF.

The rearrangement links TRBV7-2 to TRBJ2-1, with a weak D call TRBD2 (6 bases). The germline V gene has CDR1 SGHTA and CDR2 FQGNSA. The CDR3 contains 14 residues. V was clipped by 3 bases and J by 6 bases, with 12 bases between them. The CDR3 reads CASSFRDLINEQFF. Written as DNA, the CDR3 is TGTGCCAGCAGCTTCCGGGACTTAATCAATGAGCAGTTCTTC.

A note on this clone: One end of the junction fails to match germline, which may point to a read error. The J gene is TRBJ1-1, the V gene TRBV4-2; possible D gene TRBD1, 6 bases. Germline assignment: CDR1 LGHNA and CDR2 YNFKEQ. There are 14 residues in the CDR3. The CDR3 DNA follows: TGTGCCAGCAGCCCGTGGACAGAGAACACTGAAGCTTCCTTT. Translation: CASSPWTENTEASF.

The chain has TRBV2 and TRBJ1-4; D is perhaps TRBD1 (6 bases). The length of the CDR3 is 13 residues. Germline lookup yields CDR1 SNHLY and CDR2 FYNNEI. With 6 bases removed from V and 4 bases from J, the gap between germline ends came to 9 bases. Here the CDR3 DNA reads TGTGCCAGCAGCGGACAGATTAATGAAAAACTGTTTTTT. It encodes CASSGQINEKLFF.

This chain uses TRBV6-5 with TRBJ2-3; D is undetermined. The CDR3 consists of 14 residues. Germline values: CDR1 MNHEY, CDR2 SVGAGI. V lost 5 bases and J lost 4, with 13 bases in between. Here the CDR3 reads CASSPLLLSDTQYF. DNA for the CDR3: TGTGCCAGCAGTCCCCTCCTCCTGTCAGATACGCAGTATTTT.

The chain recombines TRBV10-3 with TRBJ1-5; D gene unclear. CDR1 and CDR2 (germline): ENHRY, SYGVKD. V lost 2 bases to trimming and J lost 4 bases, with 12 bases between them. The CDR3 consists of 15 residues. CDR3 amino acids: CAISEGRNSNQPQHF. For the CDR3, the DNA is TGTGCCATCAGTGAGGGGAGGAATTCTAATCAGCCCCAGCATTTT.

The chain has TRBV19 and TRBJ2-1; TRBD2 might be the D (5 bases). The CDR3 has 14 amino acids. Per the germline V gene, CDR1 is LNHDA and CDR2 is SQIVND (reference sequence). Trimming cost V 5 bases and J 2 bases, with 10 bases left between them. As DNA, the CDR3 is TGTGCCAGTAGTCCAGGAGGAGCCTACAATGAGCAGTTCTTC. This gives the protein CASSPGGAYNEQFF.

V is TRBV7-2 and J is TRBJ1-1, with D unresolved. Trimming cost V 1 base and J 2 bases, with 8 bases left between them. Germline V CDR1 and CDR2: SGHTA, FQGNSA. The CDR3 extends over 14 amino acids. The CDR3 loop is CASSLGGSNTEAFF. The CDR3 DNA sequence: TGTGCCAGCAGCTTAGGAGGGTCAAACACTGAAGCTTTCTTT. Variable domain in full (rest from reference TRBV7-2 and TRBJ1-1): GAGVSQSPSNKVTEKGKDVELRCDPISGHTALYWYRQSLGQGLEFLIYFQGNSAPDKSGLPSDRFSAERTGGSVSTLTIQRTQQEDSAVYLCASSLGGSNTEAFFGQGTRLTVV.

This chain connects TRBV14 to TRBJ2-6, with 7 bases fitting TRBD2. The CDR3 is 20 residues long. Germline CDR1 and CDR2: SGHDN and FVKESK. J gave up 0 bases and V 1 base, and 12 bases lay outside the gene matches. DNA of the CDR3: TGTGCCAGCAGCCAAGTTTGGGCAGGGACTAAAATCTCTGGGGCCAACGTCCTGACTTTC. This encodes CASSQVWAGTKISGANVLTF.

The chain joins TRBV11-2 to TRBJ1-2; 7 nucleotides align to TRBD1. From germline, CDR1 is SGHAT and CDR2 FQNNGV. The ends lost 2 bases at V and 1 base at J; junction bases unmatched: 4. The CDR3 totals 15 residues. The CDR3 coding sequence is TGTGCCAGCAGCTTATCCGGGACAGTTAACTATGGCTACACCTTC. Translated: CASSLSGTVNYGYTF.

In its sample, this clone was seen a few times. The V and J genes are TRBV27 and TRBJ1-4; 7 bases map to TRBD1. CDR1 is MNHEY and CDR2 is SMNVEV in the germline V gene (reference sequence). The ends lost 4 bases at V and 7 bases at J; junction bases unmatched: 12. CDR3 length: 16 residues. This CDR3 is CASSWGNRGRSEKLFF. CDR3 nucleotide sequence: TGTGCCAGCAGTTGGGGTAACAGGGGAAGGAGTGAAAAACTGTTTTTT.

The genes are TRBV6-5 and TRBJ2-1; D gene uncertain. The CDR3 is made up of 14 amino acids. Between the trimmed V and J ends, which lost 0 bases and 12 bases, there was a span of 15 bases. CDR1 is MNHEY, CDR2 SVGAGI, per germline. The CDR3 region is CASSYSTYSPGQFF. The CDR3 DNA sequence: TGTGCCAGCAGTTACTCCACCTACTCTCCCGGGCAGTTCTTC.

The chain has TRBV19 and TRBJ1-2; D perhaps matches TRBD1 (5 bases). Germline CDR1 and CDR2: LNHDA and SQIVND (reference sequence). V was pared by 4 bases and J by 3 bases, with 21 bases between. This CDR3 region has 17 residues. The CDR3 nucleotides read TGTGCCAGTAGTAGAGCCCCCGGCGGGACCGGCTACTATGGCTACACCTTC. It yields the protein CASSRAPGGTGYYGYTF.

This clone was detected once. This CDR3 reads CASIGGRDGTGELFF. For the CDR3, the DNA is TGTGCCAGCATCGGTGGGAGGGATGGGACCGGGGAGCTGTTTTTT. This chain links TRBV2 with TRBJ2-2; 7 nucleotides match TRBD2. This CDR3 comprises 15 residues. V shed 7 bases and J 5 bases; nucleotides not matched to a gene: 10. The V gene's germline CDR1 is SNHLY and CDR2 FYNNEI.

CDR3 DNA sequence: TGTGCCAGCACCGTCGGCAGGGGTTGGGGAAACATTCAGTACTTC. The encoded protein is CASTVGRGWGNIQYF. The chain carries TRBV2 and TRBJ2-4; D is possibly TRBD1 (6 bases). Germline loops: CDR1 SNHLY, CDR2 FYNNEI. Trimming took off 7 bases at V and 6 bases at J, with 19 bases between the two ends. This CDR3 comprises 15 residues.